This T cell receptor (beta chain) is drawn from a study of shared clonotypes between healthy human individuals. Across the whole study: Used for every donor were three CD4 naive, three CD4 memory, two CD8 naive and one CD8 memory plate.

The CDR3 extends over 17 amino acids. V was pared by 0 bases and J by 1 base, with 13 bases between. The V gene's germline CDR1 is LNHNV and CDR2 YYDKDF (reference sequence). Sequenced by immunoSEQ multiplex PCR; TCRdb stores in-frame clones only, minus some. The profile covers some 1,400,000 clones, with roughly 96% appearing a single time and approximately 1.1% taken by the ten largest. The TCR comes from a man younger than 45 in good health. The rearrangement joins TRBV15 to TRBJ2-1; unclear D gene. Sequencing was performed on naive CD4+ T cells sorted from blood. Described subset: CD45RA+ positively selected. CDR3 DNA sequence: TGTGCCACCAGCAGAGAAGCGTCCCTCGGGTCCTACAATGAGCAGTTCTTC. It yields the protein CATSREASLGSYNEQFF.